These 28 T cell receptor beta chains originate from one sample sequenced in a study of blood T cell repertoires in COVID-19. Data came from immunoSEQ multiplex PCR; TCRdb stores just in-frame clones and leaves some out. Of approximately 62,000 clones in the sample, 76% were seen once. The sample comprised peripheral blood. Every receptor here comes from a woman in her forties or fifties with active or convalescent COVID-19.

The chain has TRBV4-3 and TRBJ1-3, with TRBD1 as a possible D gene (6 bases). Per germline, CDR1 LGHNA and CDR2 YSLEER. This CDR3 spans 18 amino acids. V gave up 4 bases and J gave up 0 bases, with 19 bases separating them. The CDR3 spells CASSPQLGRGGSGNTIYF. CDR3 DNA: TGCGCCAGCAGCCCTCAATTGGGGAGGGGGGGCTCTGGAAACACCATATATTTT.

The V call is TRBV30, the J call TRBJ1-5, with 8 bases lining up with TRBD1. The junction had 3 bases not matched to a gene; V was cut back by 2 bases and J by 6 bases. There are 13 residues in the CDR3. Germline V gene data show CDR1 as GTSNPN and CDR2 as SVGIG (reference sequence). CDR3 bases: TGTGCCTGGAGTCCAGGGGGCGTTCAGCCCCAGCATTTT. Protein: CAWSPGGVQPQHF. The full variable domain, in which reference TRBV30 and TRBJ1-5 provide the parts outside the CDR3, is SQTIHQWPATLVQPVGSPLSLECTVEGTSNPNLYWYRQAAGRGLQLLFYSVGIGQISSEVPQNLSASRPQDRQFILSSKKLLLSDSGFYLCAWSPGGVQPQHFGDGTRLSIL.

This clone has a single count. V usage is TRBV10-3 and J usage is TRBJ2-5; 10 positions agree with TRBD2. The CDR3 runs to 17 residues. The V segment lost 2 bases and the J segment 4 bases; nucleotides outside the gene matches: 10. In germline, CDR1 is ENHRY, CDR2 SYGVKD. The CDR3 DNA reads TGTGCCATCAGTGAGCCAACGGGGACTAGCGACCTAGAGACCCAGTACTTC. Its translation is CAISEPTGTSDLETQYF.

The CDR3 DNA reads as TGTGCCAGCAGTGACTCGTACGGGTATGGCTACACCTTC. Its protein product is CASSDSYGYGYTF. The V and J genes are TRBV6-4 and TRBJ1-2; D is unclear. V lost 0 bases and J lost 5, with 7 bases in between. The germline V gene has CDR1 MRHNA and CDR2 SNTAGT. CDR3 length: 13 amino acids.

The CDR3 region is CASSSSSGTGEETQYF. DNA of the CDR3: TGTGCCAGCAGCTCTTCTTCCGGGACAGGCGAAGAGACCCAGTACTTC. The gene calls are TRBV7-6 and TRBJ2-5; 8 bases are a match to TRBD1. The junction had 10 bases not matched to a gene; V was cut back by 4 bases and J by 3 bases. The CDR3 is 16 residues long. Germline V gene lookup returns CDR1 SGHVS and CDR2 FNYEAQ. Based on the CDR3 plus reference TRBV7-6 and TRBJ2-5, the full variable domain is GAGVSQSPRYKVTKRGQDVALRCDPISGHVSLYWYRQALGQGPEFLTYFNYEAQQDKSGLPNDRFSAERPEGSISTLTIQRTEQRDSAMYRCASSSSSGTGEETQYFGPGTRLLVL.

The CDR3 reads CATSAGSSGVPEQFF. In nucleotides, the CDR3 is TGTGCCACCAGTGCCGGTTCTAGCGGAGTCCCGGAGCAGTTCTTC. This chain joins TRBV24-1 and TRBJ2-1, with 7 positions matching TRBD2. Trimming took 5 bases from V and 10 from J; bases not matched to a gene: 13. This CDR3 has 15 residues. Germline V gives CDR1 KGHDR, CDR2 SFDVKD.

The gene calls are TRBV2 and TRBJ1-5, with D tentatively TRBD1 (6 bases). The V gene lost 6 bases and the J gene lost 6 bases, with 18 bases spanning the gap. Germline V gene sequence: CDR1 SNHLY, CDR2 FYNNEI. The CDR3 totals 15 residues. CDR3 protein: CASSPRMGAGQPQHF. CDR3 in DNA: TGTGCCAGCAGCCCGAGAATGGGGGCAGGTCAGCCCCAGCATTTT.

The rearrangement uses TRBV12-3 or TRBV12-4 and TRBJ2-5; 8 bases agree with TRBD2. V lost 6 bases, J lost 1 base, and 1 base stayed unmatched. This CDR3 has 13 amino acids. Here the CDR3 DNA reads TGTGCCAGCAGCACTAGCGGCCAAGAGACCCAGTACTTC. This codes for CASSTSGQETQYF.

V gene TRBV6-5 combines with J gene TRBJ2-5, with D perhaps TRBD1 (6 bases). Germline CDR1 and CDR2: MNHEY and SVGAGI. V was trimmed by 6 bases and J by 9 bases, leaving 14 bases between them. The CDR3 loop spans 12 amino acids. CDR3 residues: CASSTEQGPQYF. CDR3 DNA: TGTGCCAGCAGCACTGAGCAGGGGCCCCAGTACTTC.

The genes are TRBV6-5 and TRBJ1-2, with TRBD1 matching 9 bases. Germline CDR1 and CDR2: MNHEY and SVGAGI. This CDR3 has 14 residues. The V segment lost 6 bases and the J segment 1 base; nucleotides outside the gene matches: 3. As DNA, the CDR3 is TGTGCCAGCAGGACAGGGGGGAGTAACTATGGCTACACCTTC. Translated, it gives CASRTGGSNYGYTF.

The CDR3 DNA reads TGTGCCTGGAACCAGGGGCCCAATGAGCAGTTCTTC. The encoded protein is CAWNQGPNEQFF. The chain joins TRBV30 to TRBJ2-1; D perhaps matches TRBD1 (6 bases). Germline CDR1 and CDR2: GTSNPN and SVGIG (reference sequence). Trimming removed 4 bases at V and 6 bases at J, with 10 bases between. The CDR3 length is 12 residues. The full variable domain, completed using reference TRBV30 and TRBJ2-1, is SQTIHQWPATLVQPVGSPLSLECTVEGTSNPNLYWYRQAAGRGLQLLFYSVGIGQISSEVPQNLSASRPQDRQFILSSKKLLLSDSGFYLCAWNQGPNEQFFGPGTRLTVL.

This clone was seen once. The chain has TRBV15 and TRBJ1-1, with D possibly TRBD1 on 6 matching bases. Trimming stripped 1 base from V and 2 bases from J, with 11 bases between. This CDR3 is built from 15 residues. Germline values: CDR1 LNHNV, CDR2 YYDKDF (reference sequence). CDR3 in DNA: TGTGCCACCAGCAGAGGGCAGGGGTCCAACACTGAAGCTTTCTTT. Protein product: CATSRGQGSNTEAFF. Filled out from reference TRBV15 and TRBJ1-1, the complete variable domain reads DAMVIQNPRYQVTQFGKPVTLSCSQTLNHNVMYWYQQKSSQAPKLLFHYYDKDFNNEADTPDNFQSRRPNTSFCFLDIRSPGLGDTAMYLCATSRGQGSNTEAFFGQGTRLTVV.

The CDR3 spells CAWSFGGSGSIGETQYF. CDR3 nucleotide sequence: TGTGCCTGGAGTTTTGGGGGTAGCGGGAGTATAGGGGAGACCCAGTACTTC. This rearrangement joins TRBV30 to TRBJ2-5, with TRBD2 matching 9 bases. This CDR3 has 17 residues. V lost 2 bases and J lost 5; bases outside the gene matches: 15. CDR1 GTSNPN and CDR2 SVGIG come from the germline V gene (reference sequence).

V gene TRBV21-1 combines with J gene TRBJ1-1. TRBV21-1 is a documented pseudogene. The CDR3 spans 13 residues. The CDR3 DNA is TGTGCCAGCAGCAAAGATGCGTATACTGAAGCTTTCTTT. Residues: CASSKDAYTEAFF.

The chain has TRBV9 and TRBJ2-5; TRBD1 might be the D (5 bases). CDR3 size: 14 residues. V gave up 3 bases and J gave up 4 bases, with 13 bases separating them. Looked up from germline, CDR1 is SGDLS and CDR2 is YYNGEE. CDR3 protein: CASSARQGTETQYF. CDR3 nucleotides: TGTGCCAGCAGCGCTCGGCAGGGTACAGAGACCCAGTACTTC.

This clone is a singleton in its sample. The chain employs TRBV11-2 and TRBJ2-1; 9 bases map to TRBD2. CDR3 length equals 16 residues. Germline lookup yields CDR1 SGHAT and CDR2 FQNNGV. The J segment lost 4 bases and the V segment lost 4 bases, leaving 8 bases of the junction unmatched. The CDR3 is CASSSIRGREYNEQFF. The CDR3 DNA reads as TGTGCCAGCAGCTCTATCCGCGGGAGGGAATACAATGAGCAGTTCTTC.

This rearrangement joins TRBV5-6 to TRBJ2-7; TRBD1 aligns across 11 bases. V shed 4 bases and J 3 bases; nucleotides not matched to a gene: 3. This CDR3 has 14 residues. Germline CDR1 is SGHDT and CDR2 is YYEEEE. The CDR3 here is CASSMGQGDYEQYF. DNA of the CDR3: TGTGCCAGCAGCATGGGACAGGGGGACTACGAGCAGTACTTC.

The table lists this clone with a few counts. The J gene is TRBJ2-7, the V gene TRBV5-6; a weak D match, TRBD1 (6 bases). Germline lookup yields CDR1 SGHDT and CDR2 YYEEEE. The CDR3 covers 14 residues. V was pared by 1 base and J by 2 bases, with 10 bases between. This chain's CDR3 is CASSLQGRTYEQYF. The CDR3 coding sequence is TGTGCCAGCAGCTTGCAGGGGAGAACCTACGAGCAGTACTTC.

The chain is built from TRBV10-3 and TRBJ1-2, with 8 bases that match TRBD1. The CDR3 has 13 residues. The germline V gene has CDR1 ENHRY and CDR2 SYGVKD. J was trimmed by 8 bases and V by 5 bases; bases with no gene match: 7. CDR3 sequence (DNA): TGTGCCATCAGTCCGGACAGGGTGGGAGGCTACACCTTC. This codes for CAISPDRVGGYTF.

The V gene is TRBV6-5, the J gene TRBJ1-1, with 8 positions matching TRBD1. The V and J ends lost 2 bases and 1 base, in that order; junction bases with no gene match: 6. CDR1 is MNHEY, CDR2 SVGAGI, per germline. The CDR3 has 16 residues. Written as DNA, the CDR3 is TGTGCCAGCAGTTACAAACTCGGGACAGGGAACACTGAAGCTTTCTTT. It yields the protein CASSYKLGTGNTEAFF.

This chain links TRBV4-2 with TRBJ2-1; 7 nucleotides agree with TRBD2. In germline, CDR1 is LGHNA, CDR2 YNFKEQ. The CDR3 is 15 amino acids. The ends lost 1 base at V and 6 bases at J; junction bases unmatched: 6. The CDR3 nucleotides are TGTGCCAGCAGCCAAGCTCCTAGCGGCAGCAATGAGCAGTTCTTC. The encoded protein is CASSQAPSGSNEQFF.

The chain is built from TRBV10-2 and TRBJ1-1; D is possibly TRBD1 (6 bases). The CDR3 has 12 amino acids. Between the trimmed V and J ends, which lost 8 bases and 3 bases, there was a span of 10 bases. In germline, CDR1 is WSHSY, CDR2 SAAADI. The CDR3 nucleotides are TGCGCCAGCTCGTCAGGGGACACTGAAGCTTTCTTT. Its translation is CASSSGDTEAFF.

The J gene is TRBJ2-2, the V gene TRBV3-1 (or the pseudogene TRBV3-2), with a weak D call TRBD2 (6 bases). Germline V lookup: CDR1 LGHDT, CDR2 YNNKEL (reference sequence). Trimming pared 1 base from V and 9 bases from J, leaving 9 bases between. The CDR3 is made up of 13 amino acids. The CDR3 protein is CASSQVGGRELFF. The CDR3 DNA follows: TGTGCCAGCAGCCAAGTTGGGGGGAGGGAGCTGTTTTTT.

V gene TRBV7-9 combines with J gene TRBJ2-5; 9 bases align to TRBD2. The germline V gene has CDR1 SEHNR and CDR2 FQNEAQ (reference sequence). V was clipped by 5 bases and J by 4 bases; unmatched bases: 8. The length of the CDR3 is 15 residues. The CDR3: CASSGLGTSLETQYF. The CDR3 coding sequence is TGTGCCAGCAGCGGACTAGGGACTAGCCTAGAGACCCAGTACTTC.

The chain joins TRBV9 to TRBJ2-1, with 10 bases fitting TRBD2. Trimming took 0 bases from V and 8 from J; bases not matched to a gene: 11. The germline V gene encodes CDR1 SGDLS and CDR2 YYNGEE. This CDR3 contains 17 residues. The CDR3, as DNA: TGTGCCAGCAGCGTAGCAGGGGGGGCTAGCGGGAGAGATGAGCAGTTCTTC. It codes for CASSVAGGASGRDEQFF. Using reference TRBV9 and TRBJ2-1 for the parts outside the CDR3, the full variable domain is DSGVTQTPKHLITATGQRVTLRCSPRSGDLSVYWYQQSLDQGLQFLIQYYNGEERAKGNILERFSAQQFPDLHSELNLSSLELGDSALYFCASSVAGGASGRDEQFFGPGTRLTVL.

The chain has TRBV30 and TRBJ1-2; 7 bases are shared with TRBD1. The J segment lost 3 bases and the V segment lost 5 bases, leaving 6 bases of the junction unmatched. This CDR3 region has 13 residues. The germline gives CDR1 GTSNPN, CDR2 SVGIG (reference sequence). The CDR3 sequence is CAWGRGQDYGYTF. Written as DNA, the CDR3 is TGTGCCTGGGGACGTGGACAGGACTATGGCTACACCTTC.

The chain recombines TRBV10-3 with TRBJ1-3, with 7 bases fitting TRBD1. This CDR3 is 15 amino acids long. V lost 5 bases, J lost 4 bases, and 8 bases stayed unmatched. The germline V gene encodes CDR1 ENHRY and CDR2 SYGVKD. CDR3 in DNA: TGTGCCATCAGTTCGACAGGGACGGCGGGAAACACCATATATTTT. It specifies CAISSTGTAGNTIYF.

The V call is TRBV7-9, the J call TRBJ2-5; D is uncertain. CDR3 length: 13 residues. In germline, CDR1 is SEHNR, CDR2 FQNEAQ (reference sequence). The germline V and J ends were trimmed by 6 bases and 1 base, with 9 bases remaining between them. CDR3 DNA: TGTGCCAGCAGTTCCAGGTTCCAAGAGACCCAGTACTTC. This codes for CASSSRFQETQYF.